What follows are 27 T cell receptor beta chains derived from one specimen sequenced in a study of T cells in localized non-small cell lung cancer. Produced via immunoSEQ multiplex PCR; TCRdb's table is partial and in-frame only. There are 100,000 to 150,000 clones in the sample; 89% occur only once, and around 1.7% lies in the top ten. The material was peripheral blood, obtained before any cancer treatment. These receptors originate from a female donor aged 60 or older with stage I lung adenocarcinoma.

The V and J genes are TRBV2 and TRBJ1-4; the match to TRBD1 covers 9 bases. The CDR3 totals 14 residues. The germline V gene encodes CDR1 SNHLY and CDR2 FYNNEI. The ends lost 7 bases at V and 7 bases at J; junction bases unmatched: 7. The CDR3 DNA reads TGTGCCAGCACCTACCGGACAGGGGTTGAAAAACTGTTTTTT. This encodes CASTYRTGVEKLFF.

The chain uses TRBV30 and TRBJ2-5; D unresolved. Germline loops: CDR1 GTSNPN, CDR2 SVGIG (reference sequence). The CDR3 runs to 11 residues. V lost 2 bases to trimming and J lost 4 bases, with 5 bases between them. The CDR3 region is CAWSLTETQYF. The DNA of the CDR3 is TGTGCCTGGAGTCTTACAGAGACCCAGTACTTC.

This clone has only one observation. The chain joins TRBV27 to TRBJ1-2; D is perhaps TRBD1 (5 bases). V dropped 5 bases and J dropped 4 bases, with 14 bases sitting between them. Looked up from germline, CDR1 is MNHEY and CDR2 is SMNVEV (reference sequence). The CDR3 runs 14 residues. CDR3 bases: TGTGCCAGCAGTCGCACCGGGACCCGCTATGGCTACACCTTC. Residues: CASSRTGTRYGYTF.

This chain uses TRBV7-3 with TRBJ1-2, with D possibly being TRBD1 (6 bases). With 5 bases removed from V and 3 bases from J, the gap between germline ends came to 13 bases. CDR1 and CDR2 from the germline V gene are SGHTA and FQGTGA. The CDR3 extends over 14 amino acids. CDR3 in amino acids: CASSQTGYDYGYTF. Written as DNA, the CDR3 is TGTGCCAGCAGCCAAACAGGGTACGACTATGGCTACACCTTC.

On this clone itself: Other DNA sequences of this sample code for an identical CDR3. This chain links TRBV11-3 with TRBJ2-7, with 8 bases fitting TRBD2. V gave up 3 bases and J gave up 4 bases; unmatched junction bases: 2. CDR1 is SGHNT and CDR2 is YENEEA in the germline V gene. The CDR3 spans 13 residues. CDR3 protein: CASSFAGGYEQYF. The CDR3 DNA sequence: TGTGCCAGCAGCTTCGCGGGAGGTTACGAGCAGTACTTC.

The chain links TRBV7-3 to TRBJ1-1; D unclear. CDR1 SGHTA and CDR2 FQGTGA come from the germline V gene. This CDR3 is 14 amino acids long. V dropped 1 base and J dropped 5 bases, with 11 bases sitting between them. CDR3 DNA: TGTGCCAGCAGCTTAAATCCCTTGAGTACTGAAGCTTTCTTT. As protein: CASSLNPLSTEAFF.

The chain is built from TRBV7-2 and TRBJ1-4; D is unresolved. V was shortened by 4 bases and J by 7 bases, with 13 bases between the two germline ends. The CDR3 extends over 14 amino acids. Germline assignment: CDR1 SGHTA and CDR2 FQGNSA. CDR3 DNA: TGTGCCAGCAGCTCCTCTTCGGCCGCTGAAAAACTGTTTTTT. The encoded protein is CASSSSSAAEKLFF.

J is TRBJ2-6 and V is TRBV5-1; D is unresolved. Trimming removed 2 bases from V and 0 bases from J, with 3 bases in between. This CDR3 has 14 amino acids. Germline assignment: CDR1 SGHRS and CDR2 YFSETQ. CDR3 residues: CASSLGSGANVLTF. DNA for the CDR3: TGCGCCAGCAGCTTAGGCTCTGGGGCCAACGTCCTGACTTTC.

The chain employs TRBV5-4 and TRBJ2-7, with 10 bases fitting TRBD2. CDR3 length equals 15 residues. Germline loops: CDR1 SGHNT, CDR2 YYREEE (reference sequence). Unmatched junction bases numbered 7, after V lost 4 bases and J lost 3 bases. The CDR3 region has the DNA TGTGCCAGCAGCGTCAGCGGGAGGGGCAGCTACGAGCAGTACTTC. Residues: CASSVSGRGSYEQYF.

This clone was observed a single time. V and J are TRBV28 and TRBJ2-3, with D perhaps given as TRBD1 or TRBD2 (6 bases each). With 7 bases removed from V and 1 base from J, the gap between germline ends came to 9 bases. The CDR3 has 13 amino acids. Germline V gene lookup returns CDR1 MDHEN and CDR2 SYDVKM. The CDR3 DNA follows: TGTGCCAGCAAGGGGGGTGGCACAGATACGCAGTATTTT. Protein product: CASKGGGTDTQYF.

The V and J genes are TRBV27 and TRBJ2-7; D gene uncertain. The V end lost 4 bases, the J end lost 3 bases, and 16 bases lay between the germline ends. Germline V gene lookup returns CDR1 MNHEY and CDR2 SMNVEV (reference sequence). This CDR3 region has 15 residues. CDR3 coding DNA: TGTGCCAGCAGTTCCTGGGCCCGAGGTAGCTACGAGCAGTACTTC. Amino acid sequence: CASSSWARGSYEQYF.

A note on this clone: The junction shows a germline mismatch at one end, possibly a read error. J is TRBJ2-5 and V is TRBV11-2; the match to TRBD2 covers 7 bases. The CDR3 sequence is 16 residues long. CDR1 SGHAT and CDR2 FQNNGV come from the germline V gene. The CDR3 reads CASTLGWAGERETQYF. The CDR3 DNA reads TGTGCCAGCACCTTAGGGTGGGCGGGAGAACGGGAGACCCAGTACTTC.

V gene TRBV5-4 combines with J gene TRBJ1-3, with 7 nucleotides matching TRBD1. CDR3 size: 13 residues. Trimming took 4 bases from V and 4 from J; bases not matched to a gene: 2. Germline V gene lookup returns CDR1 SGHNT and CDR2 YYREEE (reference sequence). CDR3 nucleotide sequence: TGTGCCAGCAGCCGGGACAGCGGAAACACCATATATTTT. Protein product: CASSRDSGNTIYF.

The chain couples TRBV4-2 to TRBJ2-5; D uncertain. The germline gives CDR1 LGHNA, CDR2 YNFKEQ. The CDR3 length is 12 residues. Trimming pared 3 bases from V and 5 bases from J, leaving 7 bases between. The CDR3 here is CASSHQSETQYF. DNA of the CDR3: TGTGCCAGCAGCCACCAGTCGGAGACCCAGTACTTC.

The chain uses TRBV10-1 and TRBJ2-2; the D call may be TRBD1 or TRBD2 (7 bases each). Trimming cost V 10 bases and J 5 bases, with 14 bases left between them. Germline V lookup: CDR1 WNHNN, CDR2 SYGVQD (reference sequence). This CDR3 contains 13 residues. The CDR3 DNA is TGCGCCACCTCTCAGGGGGGGACCGGGGAGCTGTTTTTT. It specifies CATSQGGTGELFF.

This chain joins TRBV5-6 and TRBJ1-1; D not resolved. V was clipped by 4 bases and J by 1 base, with 8 bases between them. Germline CDR1 is SGHDT and CDR2 is YYEEEE. This CDR3 contains 13 residues. CDR3 amino acids: CASSLQRNTEAFF. In DNA, the CDR3 is TGTGCCAGCAGCCTACAACGGAACACTGAAGCTTTCTTT.

In DNA, the CDR3 is TGCAGCGCTAAAACGGTATTTGAAGCTTTCTTT. It codes for CSAKTVFEAFF. J is TRBJ1-1 and V is TRBV29-1; the D is unclear. Trimming removed 7 bases at V and 7 bases at J, with 13 bases between. Per the germline V gene, CDR1 is SQVTM and CDR2 is ANQGSEA. CDR3 length: 11 amino acids. The full variable domain, its missing parts supplied by reference TRBV29-1 and TRBJ1-1, is SAVISQKPSRDICQRGTSLTIQCQVDSQVTMMFWYRQQPGQSLTLIATANQGSEATYESGFVIDKFPISRPNLTFSTLTVSNMSPEDSSIYLCSAKTVFEAFFGQGTRLTVV.

This sequence joins TRBV6-6 and TRBJ1-6; a weak D match, TRBD1 (6 bases). Germline V CDR1 and CDR2: MNHNY, SVGAGI (reference sequence). CDR3 length equals 14 residues. V was clipped by 6 bases and J by 10 bases, with 16 bases between them. For the CDR3, the DNA is TGTGCCAGCAGGGCGGCAGGGGAGTCATCACCCCTCCACTTT. Residues: CASRAAGESSPLHF.

The V gene is TRBV2, the J gene TRBJ2-7; D may be TRBD1 or TRBD2 (5 bases each). CDR3 size: 13 residues. Trimming left V 7 bases short and J 0 bases short, with 10 bases between. Germline loops: CDR1 SNHLY, CDR2 FYNNEI. The CDR3 loop is CASMGTLSYEQYF. CDR3 bases: TGTGCCAGCATGGGGACCCTCTCCTACGAGCAGTACTTC.

The chain has TRBV5-1 and TRBJ2-7, with TRBD2 matching 9 bases. The CDR3 sequence is 17 residues long. Germline CDR1 reads SGHRS; CDR2 reads YFSETQ. V shed 2 bases and J 4 bases; nucleotides not matched to a gene: 13. CDR3 DNA: TGCGCCAGCAGCTTACCCCGGGGGGCGGGACTAGCTTACGAGCAGTACTTC. Translation: CASSLPRGAGLAYEQYF.

This rearrangement joins TRBV6-5 to TRBJ1-2; TRBD1 is a possible D gene (5 bases). The CDR3 contains 12 residues. Germline V lookup: CDR1 MNHEY, CDR2 SVGAGI. The V end lost 10 bases, the J end lost 2 bases, and 11 bases lay between the germline ends. The chain's CDR3 is CATTGGNYGYTF. CDR3 coding DNA: TGTGCCACAACAGGAGGAAACTATGGCTACACCTTC.

V usage is TRBV28 and J usage is TRBJ1-2; D is perhaps TRBD1 (6 bases). The germline V gene encodes CDR1 MDHEN and CDR2 SYDVKM. There are 12 residues in the CDR3. V shed 2 bases and J shed 8 bases, with 9 bases lying between them. The CDR3 region has the DNA TGTGCCAGCAGTTTAGCAGGGGTAGGCTACACCTTC. Its protein product is CASSLAGVGYTF.

This chain uses TRBV5-1 with TRBJ1-1; D might be TRBD1 (6 bases). Germline V gives CDR1 SGHRS, CDR2 YFSETQ. V lost 1 base to trimming and J lost 5 bases, with 15 bases between them. CDR3 size: 15 residues. The DNA of the CDR3 is TGCGCCAGCAGCTTGTATGGGGGGGCGAGAACTGAAGCTTTCTTT. Residues: CASSLYGGARTEAFF.

On this clone itself: An end of the junction does not agree with germline; a read error may underlie this. The J gene is TRBJ2-1, the V gene TRBV5-1; TRBD2 agrees at 9 bases. Germline values: CDR1 SGHRS, CDR2 YFSETQ. The CDR3 consists of 17 residues. In DNA, the CDR3 is TGCGCCAGCAGGTTGGCGCCTCTAGCGGGGTCCTACAATGAGCAGTTCTTC. It specifies CASRLAPLAGSYNEQFF. Looking up the rest from reference TRBV5-1 and TRBJ2-1 gives the full variable domain: KAGVTQTPRYLIKTRGQQVTLSCSPISGHRSVSWYQQTPGQGLQFLFEYFSETQRNKGNFPGRFSGRQFSNSRSEMNVSTLELGDSALYLCASRLAPLAGSYNEQFFGPGTRLTVL.

V and J are TRBV11-1 and TRBJ2-2; D may correspond to TRBD1 or TRBD2 (5 bases each). Trimming took 5 bases from V and 5 from J, leaving 24 bases between them. This CDR3 is built from 18 residues. Germline lookup yields CDR1 SGHAT and CDR2 FQDESV (reference sequence). The CDR3 sequence: CASSPTGTAGGRTGELFF. The CDR3, as DNA: TGTGCCAGCAGCCCGACCGGGACGGCAGGCGGGCGGACCGGGGAGCTGTTTTTT. Drawing the rest from reference TRBV11-1 and TRBJ2-2, the complete variable domain is EAEVAQSPRYKITEKSQAVAFWCDPISGHATLYWYRQILGQGPELLVQFQDESVVDDSQLPKDRFSAERLKGVDSTLKIQPAELGDSAMYLCASSPTGTAGGRTGELFFGEGSRLTVL.

The chain has TRBV6-5 and TRBJ1-1; D is undetermined. V lost 6 bases and J 2 bases, leaving 10 bases between the germline ends. Germline V CDR1 and CDR2: MNHEY, SVGAGI. The CDR3 runs to 13 residues. The CDR3 nucleotides read TGTGCCAGCAGAGGGTACAGTAACACTGAAGCTTTCTTT. Residues: CASRGYSNTEAFF.

This chain uses TRBV9 with TRBJ2-4; D ambiguous. V lost 0 bases to trimming and J lost 6 bases, with 13 bases between them. The V gene's germline CDR1 is SGDLS and CDR2 YYNGEE. The CDR3 is 15 amino acids. CDR3 sequence (DNA): TGTGCCAGCAGCGTAGGGGGTAGTCTCGGAAACATTCAGTACTTC. Translated: CASSVGGSLGNIQYF.